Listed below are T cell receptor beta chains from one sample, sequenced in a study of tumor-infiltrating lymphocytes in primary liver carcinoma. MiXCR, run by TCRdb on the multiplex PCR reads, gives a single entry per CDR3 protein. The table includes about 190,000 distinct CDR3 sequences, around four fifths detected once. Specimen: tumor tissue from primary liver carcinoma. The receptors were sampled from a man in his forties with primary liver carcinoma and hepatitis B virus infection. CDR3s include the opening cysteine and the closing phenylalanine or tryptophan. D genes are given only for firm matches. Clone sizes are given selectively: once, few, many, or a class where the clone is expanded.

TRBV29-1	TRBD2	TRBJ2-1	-	CSVEGLAGRGFNDQFF	TGCAGCGTGGAGGGACTAGCGGGAAGAGGTTTCAATGATCAGTTCTTC
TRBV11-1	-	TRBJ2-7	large	CASSSSRDSSYEQYF	TGTGCCAGCAGCTCATCCCGGGACTCCTCCTACGAGCAGTACTTC
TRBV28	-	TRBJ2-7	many	CASSLYQGPTYEQYF	TGTGCCAGCAGTTTATATCAGGGACCGACTTACGAGCAGTACTTC
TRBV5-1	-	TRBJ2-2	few	CASRGSNTGELLF	TGTGCCAGCCGAGGTTCAAACACCGGGGAGCTGTTATTT
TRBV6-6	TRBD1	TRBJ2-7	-	CVSIPERGQGHSYEQYF	TGTGTCAGCATCCCTGAAAGAGGACAGGGTCACTCCTACGAGCAGTACTTC
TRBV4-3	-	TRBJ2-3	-	CASSQDATRRAYTNTQYF	TGCGCCAGCAGCCAAGATGCGACCCGGAGGGCCTACACAAATACGCAGTATTTT
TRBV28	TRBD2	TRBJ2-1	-	CAIGLPPSGGGEQFF	TGTGCCATCGGTTTACCCCCATCGGGAGGGGGTGAGCAGTTCTTC
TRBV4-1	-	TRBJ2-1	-	CASSQVGTAYNEQFF	TGCGCCAGCAGCCAAGTCGGGACTGCATATAATGAGCAGTTCTTC
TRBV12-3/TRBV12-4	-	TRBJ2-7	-	CASSLIAGLGLYEQYF	TGTGCCAGCAGTTTAATCGCGGGTTTAGGTCTCTACGAGCAGTACTTC
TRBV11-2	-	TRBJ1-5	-	CVSSLVEVTGSNQPQHF	TGTGTCAGTAGCTTAGTAGAGGTAACAGGGAGCAATCAGCCCCAGCATTTT
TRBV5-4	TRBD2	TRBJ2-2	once	CTSSSTSANTGELFF	TGTACCAGCAGCTCAACTAGCGCGAACACCGGGGAGTTGTTTTTT
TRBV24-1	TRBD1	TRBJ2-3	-	CATSDGMTGNTDTQYF	TGTGCCACCAGTGATGGAATGACAGGGAATACAGATACGCAGTACTTT
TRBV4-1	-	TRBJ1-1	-	CASSQERALMNTEAFF	TGCGCCAGCAGCCAAGAGCGAGCATTGATGAACACTGAAGCTTTCTTT
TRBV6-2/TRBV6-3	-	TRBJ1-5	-	CPSSYDSCEPQHF	TGTCCCAGCAGTTACGACAGCTGTGAGCCCCAGCATTTT
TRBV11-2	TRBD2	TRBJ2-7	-	CDSSLAPSGGDYEQYF	TGTGACAGCAGCTTAGCCCCTAGCGGGGGGGACTACGAGCAGTACTTC
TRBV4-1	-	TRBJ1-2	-	CASSQETAQGLNYGYGF	TGTGCCAGCAGCCAAGAAACCGCCCAGGGGCTTAACTATGGCTACGGGTTC